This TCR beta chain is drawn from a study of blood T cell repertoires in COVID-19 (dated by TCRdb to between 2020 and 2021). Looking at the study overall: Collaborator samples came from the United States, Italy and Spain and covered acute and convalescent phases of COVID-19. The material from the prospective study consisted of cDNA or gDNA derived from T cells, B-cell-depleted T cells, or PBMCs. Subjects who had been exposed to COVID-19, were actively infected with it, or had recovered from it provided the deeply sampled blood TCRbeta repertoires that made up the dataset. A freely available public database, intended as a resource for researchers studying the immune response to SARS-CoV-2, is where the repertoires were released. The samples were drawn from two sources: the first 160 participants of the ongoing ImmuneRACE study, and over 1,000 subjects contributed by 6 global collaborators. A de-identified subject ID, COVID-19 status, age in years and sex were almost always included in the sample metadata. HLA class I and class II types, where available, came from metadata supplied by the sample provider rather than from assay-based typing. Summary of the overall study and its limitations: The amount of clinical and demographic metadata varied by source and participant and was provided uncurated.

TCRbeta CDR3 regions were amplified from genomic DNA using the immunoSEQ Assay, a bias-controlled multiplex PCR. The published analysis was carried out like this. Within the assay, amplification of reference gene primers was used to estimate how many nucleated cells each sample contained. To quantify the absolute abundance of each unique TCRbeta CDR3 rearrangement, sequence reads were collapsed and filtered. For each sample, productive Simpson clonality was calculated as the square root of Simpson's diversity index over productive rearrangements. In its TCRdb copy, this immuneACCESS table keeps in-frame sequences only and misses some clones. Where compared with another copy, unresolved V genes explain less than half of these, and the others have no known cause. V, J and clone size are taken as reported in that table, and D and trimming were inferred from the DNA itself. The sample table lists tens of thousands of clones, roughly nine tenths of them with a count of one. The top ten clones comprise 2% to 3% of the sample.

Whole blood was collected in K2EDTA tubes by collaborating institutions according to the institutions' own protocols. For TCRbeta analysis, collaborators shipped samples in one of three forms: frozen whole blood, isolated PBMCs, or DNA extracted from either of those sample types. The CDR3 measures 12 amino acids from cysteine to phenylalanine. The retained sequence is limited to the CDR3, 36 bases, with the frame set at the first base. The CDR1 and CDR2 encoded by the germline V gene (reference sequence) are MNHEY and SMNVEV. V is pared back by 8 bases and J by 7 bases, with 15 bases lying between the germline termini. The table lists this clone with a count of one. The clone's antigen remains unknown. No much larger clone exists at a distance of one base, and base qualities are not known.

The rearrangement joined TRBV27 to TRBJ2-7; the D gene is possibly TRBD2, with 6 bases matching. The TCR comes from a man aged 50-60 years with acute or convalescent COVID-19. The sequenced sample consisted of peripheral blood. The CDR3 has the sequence CASRDSGDEQYF. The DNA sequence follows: TGTGCCAGCCGGGACTCTGGGGATGAGCAGTACTTC.